These 2 T cell receptor beta chains were all obtained from the same sample, sequenced in a study of cytomegalovirus exposure and HLA in healthy donors. Both 60 Vbeta primers and 13 Jbeta primers went into the PCR. Repertoires were generated with immunoSEQ multiplex PCR, while TCRdb's copy carries only in-frame clones and drops some. The data contain 95,000 to 150,000 clones, 75% to 90% of them singletons. The specimen was PBMCs. The receptor set was obtained from a young man in good health and CMV-seronegative.

The rearrangement links TRBV19 to TRBJ2-5; 12 nucleotides line up with TRBD2. The CDR3 sequence is 15 residues long. The V gene's germline CDR1 is LNHDA and CDR2 SQIVND (reference sequence). V gave up 3 bases and J gave up 3 bases; unmatched junction bases: 2. The CDR3 DNA sequence: TGTGCCAGTAGTATTAGGACTAGCGGGGAAGAGACCCAGTACTTC. Translation: CASSIRTSGEETQYF. Supplemented by reference TRBV19 and TRBJ2-5, the full variable domain reads DGGITQSPKYLFRKEGQNVTLSCEQNLNHDAMYWYRQDPGQGLRLIYYSQIVNDFQKGDIAEGYSVSREKKESFPLTVTSAQKNPTAFYLCASSIRTSGEETQYFGPGTRLLVL.

V is TRBV28 and J is TRBJ1-4, with TRBD1 matching over 7 bases. V shed 7 bases and J 14 bases; nucleotides not matched to a gene: 13. The CDR3 has 13 residues. The germline CDR1 and CDR2 sequences are MDHEN and SYDVKM. The CDR3: CASKGASPERLFF. The CDR3 DNA follows: TGTGCCAGCAAGGGGGCCTCCCCCGAAAGGCTGTTTTTT.